The T cell receptor (beta chain) described here comes from a study of shared clonotypes between healthy human individuals. Looking at the study overall: Sampling drew on donors who were a couple of women and a few men aged 18 to 49. CD4 naive and memory got three plates each, CD8 naive two, CD8 memory one.

Profiled with immunoSEQ multiplex PCR; TCRdb holds only in-frame clones, not every one. In the table there are 2 million to 2.5 million clones, 80% to 95% of which are singletons. Investigators divided CD4+ cells into CD45RA+ naive and CD45RA-negative memory subsets. With respect to this clone: The antigen is undetermined.

General study results and limits: Limited genetic and exposure-history diversity came from having few donors.

The CDR3 is 16 residues long. Trimming removed 6 bases at V and 2 bases at J, with 17 bases between. Germline lookup yields CDR1 MDHEN and CDR2 SYDVKM. The V gene is TRBV28, the J gene TRBJ1-3; the D gene is possibly TRBD1 (5 bases). Input material: naive CD4+ T cells from PBMCs. The subset is: CD45RA+ positively selected. This sequence was found in a man between 18 and 35 years old in good health. Some clones in this sample may be carry-over from other donors' samples. The CDR3 reads CASRAGGVFPGNTIYF. The CDR3 nucleotides read TGTGCCAGCAGAGCCGGGGGAGTGTTTCCTGGAAACACCATATATTTT.